The present T cell receptor (beta chain) was sequenced within a study of shared clonotypes between healthy human individuals. Looking at the study overall: The study enrolled a couple of women and a few men aged 18 to 49. General study findings and limits: Sorted-subset sequencing was shown by rarefaction to be incomplete despite large depth.

The CDR3 loop spans 14 amino acids. The V gene's germline CDR1 is LNHNV and CDR2 YYDKDF (reference sequence). V shed 0 bases and J shed 5 bases, with 7 bases lying between them. Genomic DNA belonging to each subset was distributed in equal measure over several immunoSEQ plates. The assay was immunoSEQ multiplex PCR, and TCRdb's table has in-frame clones only and misses some. The profile shows under 1,100,000 clones, more than 65% of them singletons. Caucasian adults residing in Nashville, Tennessee made up all the donors. About this clone itself: Its antigen remains unknown.

V usage is TRBV15 and J usage is TRBJ2-2; D unresolved. This receptor was taken from a man younger than 35 in good health. Sequences were obtained from memory CD4+ T cells sorted from blood. The subset denotes: CD45RA-negative fraction. This chain's CDR3 is CATSRDAVTGELFF. In DNA form, the CDR3 reads TGTGCCACCAGCAGAGACGCGGTGACCGGGGAGCTGTTTTTT.